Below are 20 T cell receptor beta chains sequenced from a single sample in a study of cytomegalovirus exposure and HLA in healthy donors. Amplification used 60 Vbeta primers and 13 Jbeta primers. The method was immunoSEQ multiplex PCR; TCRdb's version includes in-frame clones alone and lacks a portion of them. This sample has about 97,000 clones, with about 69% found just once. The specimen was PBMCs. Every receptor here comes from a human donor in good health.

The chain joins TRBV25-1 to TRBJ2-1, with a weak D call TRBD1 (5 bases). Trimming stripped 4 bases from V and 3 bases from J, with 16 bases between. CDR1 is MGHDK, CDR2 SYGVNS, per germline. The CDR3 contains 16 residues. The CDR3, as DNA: TGTGCCAGCAGTGGACATACAGGTAGTCTCTACAATGAGCAGTTCTTC. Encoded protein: CASSGHTGSLYNEQFF.

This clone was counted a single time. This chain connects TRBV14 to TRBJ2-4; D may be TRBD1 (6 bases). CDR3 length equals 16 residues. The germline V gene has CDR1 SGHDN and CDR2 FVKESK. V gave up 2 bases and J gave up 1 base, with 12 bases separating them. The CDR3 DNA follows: TGTGCCAGCAGCCAAACCCAGGGGATGGCCAAAAACATTCAGTACTTC. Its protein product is CASSQTQGMAKNIQYF.

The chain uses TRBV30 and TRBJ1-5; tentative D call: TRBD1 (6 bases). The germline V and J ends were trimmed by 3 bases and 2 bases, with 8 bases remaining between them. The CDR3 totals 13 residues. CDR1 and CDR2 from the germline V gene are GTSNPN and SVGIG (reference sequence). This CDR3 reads CAWSGTRNQPQHF. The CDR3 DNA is TGTGCCTGGAGCGGGACACGCAATCAGCCCCAGCATTTT.

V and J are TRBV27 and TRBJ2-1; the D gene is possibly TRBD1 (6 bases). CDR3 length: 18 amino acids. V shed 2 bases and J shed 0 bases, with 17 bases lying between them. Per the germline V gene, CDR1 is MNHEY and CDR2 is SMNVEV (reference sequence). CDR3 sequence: CASSLIGGAAHSYNEQFF. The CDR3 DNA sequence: TGTGCCAGCAGTTTAATAGGGGGTGCCGCCCACTCCTACAATGAGCAGTTCTTC.

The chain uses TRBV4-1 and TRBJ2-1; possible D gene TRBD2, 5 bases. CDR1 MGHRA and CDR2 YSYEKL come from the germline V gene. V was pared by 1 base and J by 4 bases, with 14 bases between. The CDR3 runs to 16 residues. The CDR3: CASSQGEGLKYNEQFF. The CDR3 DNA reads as TGCGCCAGCAGCCAAGGTGAGGGCCTCAAGTACAATGAGCAGTTCTTC.

The CDR3 coding sequence is TGTGCCAGCAGCTTAGGGAGCCCCGGGGAGCTGTTTTTT. Translating gives CASSLGSPGELFF. The chain uses TRBV13 and TRBJ2-2; no clear D. Trimming removed 0 bases from V and 6 bases from J, with 5 bases in between. The CDR3 length is 13 residues. Per the germline V gene, CDR1 is PRHDT and CDR2 is FYEKMQ (reference sequence).

The CDR3 is CASSLNTRQGRVNTEAFF. CDR3 nucleotides: TGCGCCAGCAGCCTAAATACCCGACAGGGCCGAGTCAACACTGAAGCTTTCTTT. V gene TRBV5-1 combines with J gene TRBJ1-1; 7 bases line up with TRBD1. The CDR3 spans 18 residues. Germline lookup yields CDR1 SGHRS and CDR2 YFSETQ. Trimming removed 4 bases from V and 2 bases from J; junction bases left unmatched: 17.

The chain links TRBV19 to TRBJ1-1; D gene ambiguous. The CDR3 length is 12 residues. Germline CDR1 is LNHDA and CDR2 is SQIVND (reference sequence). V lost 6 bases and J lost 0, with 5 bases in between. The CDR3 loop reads CASRHMNTEAFF. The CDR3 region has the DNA TGTGCCAGTAGACATATGAACACTGAAGCTTTCTTT.

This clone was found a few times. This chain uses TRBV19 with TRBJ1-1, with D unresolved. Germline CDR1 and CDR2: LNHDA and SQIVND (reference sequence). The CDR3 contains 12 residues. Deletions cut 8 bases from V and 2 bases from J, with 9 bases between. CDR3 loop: CASSLRNTEAFF. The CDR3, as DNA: TGTGCCAGTTCACTACGAAACACTGAAGCTTTCTTT.

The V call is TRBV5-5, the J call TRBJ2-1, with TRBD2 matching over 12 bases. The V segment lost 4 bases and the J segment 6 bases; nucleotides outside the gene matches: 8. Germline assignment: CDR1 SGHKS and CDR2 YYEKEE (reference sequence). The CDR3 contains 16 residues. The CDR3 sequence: CASSQGTSGLRNEQFF. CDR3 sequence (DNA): TGTGCCAGCAGCCAAGGGACTAGCGGGCTCCGCAATGAGCAGTTCTTC.

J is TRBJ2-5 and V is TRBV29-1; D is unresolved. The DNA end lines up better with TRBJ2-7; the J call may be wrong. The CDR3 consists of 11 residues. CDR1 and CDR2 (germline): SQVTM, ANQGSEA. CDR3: CSVEENYEQYF. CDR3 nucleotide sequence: TGCAGCGTTGAAGAAAACTACGAGCAGTACTTC.

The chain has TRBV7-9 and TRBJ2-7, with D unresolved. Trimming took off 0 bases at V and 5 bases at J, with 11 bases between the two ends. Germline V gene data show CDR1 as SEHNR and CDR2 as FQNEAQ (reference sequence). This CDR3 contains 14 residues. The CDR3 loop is CASSLAMAPHEQYF. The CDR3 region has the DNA TGTGCCAGCAGCTTAGCCATGGCTCCTCACGAGCAGTACTTC.

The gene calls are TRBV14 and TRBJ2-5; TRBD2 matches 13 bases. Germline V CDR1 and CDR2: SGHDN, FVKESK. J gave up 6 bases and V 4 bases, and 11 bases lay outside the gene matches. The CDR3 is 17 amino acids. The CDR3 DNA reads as TGTGCCAGCAGCCGGACTAGCGGGAGTAGGCTCTCCAAGACCCAGTACTTC. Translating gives CASSRTSGSRLSKTQYF.

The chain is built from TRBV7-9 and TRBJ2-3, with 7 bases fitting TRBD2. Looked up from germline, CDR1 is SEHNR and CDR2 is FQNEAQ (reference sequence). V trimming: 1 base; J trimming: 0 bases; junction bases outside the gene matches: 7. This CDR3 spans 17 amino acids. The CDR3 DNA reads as TGTGCCAGCAGCTTAGGGGAACTAGCGCAGAGCACAGATACGCAGTATTTT. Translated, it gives CASSLGELAQSTDTQYF.

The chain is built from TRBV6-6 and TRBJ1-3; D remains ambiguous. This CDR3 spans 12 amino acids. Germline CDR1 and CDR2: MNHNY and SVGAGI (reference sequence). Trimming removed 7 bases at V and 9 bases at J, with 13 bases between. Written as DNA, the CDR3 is TGTGCCAGCAAGGACCCTGGAGGCACCATATATTTT. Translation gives CASKDPGGTIYF.

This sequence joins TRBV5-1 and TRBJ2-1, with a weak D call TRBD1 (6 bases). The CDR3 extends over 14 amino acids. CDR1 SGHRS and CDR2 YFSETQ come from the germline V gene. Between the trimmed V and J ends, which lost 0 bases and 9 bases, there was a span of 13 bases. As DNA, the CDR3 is TGCGCCAGCAGCTTGGGTGGACAGAGGCCTGAGCAGTTCTTC. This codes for CASSLGGQRPEQFF.

The CDR3 region is CSPQGETQYF. The CDR3 DNA reads TGCAGTCCCCAGGGTGAGACCCAGTACTTC. The chain uses TRBV20-1 and TRBJ2-5, with D possibly matching TRBD1 (5 bases). V was pared by 8 bases and J by 5 bases, with 9 bases between. Germline V gene data show CDR1 as DFQATT and CDR2 as SNEGSKA (reference sequence). The CDR3 runs 10 residues.

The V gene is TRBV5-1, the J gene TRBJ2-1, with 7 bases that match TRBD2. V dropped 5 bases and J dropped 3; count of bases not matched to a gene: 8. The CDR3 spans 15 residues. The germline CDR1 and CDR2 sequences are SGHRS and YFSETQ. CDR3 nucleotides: TGCGCCAGCAGTCAGAGTGGCGGGAGCTACAATGAGCAGTTCTTC. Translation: CASSQSGGSYNEQFF.

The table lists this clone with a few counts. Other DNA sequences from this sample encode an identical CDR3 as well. This CDR3 reads CASSERGGRETQYF. In DNA, the CDR3 is TGTGCCAGCAGTGAAAGGGGGGGTAGAGAGACCCAGTACTTC. This sequence joins TRBV25-1 and TRBJ2-5; D may be TRBD2 (7 bases). V shed 2 bases and J shed 4 bases, with 11 bases lying between them. From germline, CDR1 is MGHDK and CDR2 SYGVNS. The CDR3 totals 14 residues.

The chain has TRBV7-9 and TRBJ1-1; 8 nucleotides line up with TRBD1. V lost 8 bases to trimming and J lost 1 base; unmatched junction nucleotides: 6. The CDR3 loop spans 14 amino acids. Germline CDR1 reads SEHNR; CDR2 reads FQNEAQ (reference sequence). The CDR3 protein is CASGQGQENTEAFF. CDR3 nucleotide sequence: TGTGCCAGCGGCCAGGGACAGGAGAACACTGAAGCTTTCTTT.